This T cell receptor beta chain was observed in a study of T cells expressing NK-cell markers. UMIs accompanied the 5'RACE template switching by which TCR beta cDNA was made. TCRdb reprocessed the 5' RACE reads, keeping one entry per CDR3 protein, no DNA. The clone table shows some 440,000 distinct CDR3 sequences, with the ten largest holding 1.4%. The sequenced sample consisted of blood T cells: a sorted CD56 or NKG2C T cell subset, CD4+ or CD8+ T cells, or bulk PBMC T cells (not recorded which). This clonotype was obtained from a woman aged 50 to 60 in good health.

This CDR3 is CASSLLFNILTDTQYF. The gene calls are TRBV5-5 and TRBJ2-3. The CDR3 consists of 16 residues. In germline, CDR1 is SGHKS, CDR2 YYEKEE (reference sequence).